The 21 T cell receptor beta chains listed next were all sequenced from one sample in a study of OX40 agonist ivuxolimab in advanced cancers. Sequenced by immunoSEQ multiplex PCR; TCRdb stores in-frame clones only, minus some. The sample shows tens of thousands of clones, 80% of them seen only once. The input for sequencing was CD4+ or CD8+ T cells sorted from blood, taken in a trial of the OX40 agonist ivuxolimab. These receptors all stem from an adult with an advanced solid tumor such as melanoma, head and neck, liver or kidney cancer.

CDR3 sequence: CATPWGYTF. In DNA, the CDR3 is TGCGCCACCCCCTGGGGCTACACCTTC. The chain has TRBV4-1 and TRBJ1-2; D unresolved. The CDR3 is made up of 9 amino acids. CDR1 and CDR2 (germline): MGHRA, YSYEKL. Between the trimmed V and J ends, which lost 10 bases and 8 bases, there was a span of 8 bases.

CDR3 in amino acids: CASSLGGQGANIQYF. Written as DNA, the CDR3 is TGTGCCAGCAGTTTAGGGGGACAGGGGGCTAACATTCAGTACTTC. V and J are TRBV28 and TRBJ2-4; 12 bases are shared with TRBD1. This CDR3 is 15 amino acids long. Looked up from germline, CDR1 is MDHEN and CDR2 is SYDVKM. V gave up 2 bases and J gave up 7 bases; unmatched junction bases: 3. Combining the CDR3 with reference TRBV28 and TRBJ2-4 gives the whole variable domain DVKVTQSSRYLVKRTGEKVFLECVQDMDHENMFWYRQDPGLGLRLIYFSYDVKMKEKGDIPEGYSVSREKKERFSLILESASTNQTSMYLCASSLGGQGANIQYFGAGTRLSVL.

This clone was detected a few times. The rearrangement links TRBV6-5 to TRBJ1-3; D possibly corresponds to TRBD1 (6 bases). Germline V gives CDR1 MNHEY, CDR2 SVGAGI. V was trimmed by 9 bases and J by 1 base, leaving 10 bases between them. This CDR3 has 13 residues. CDR3 sequence reads: CASETGSGNTIYF. The CDR3 bases are TGTGCCAGTGAAACAGGGTCTGGAAACACCATATATTTT.

This clone was counted a single time. The rearrangement joins TRBV2 to TRBJ2-7; 7 nucleotides align to TRBD1. The ends lost 2 bases at V and 3 bases at J; junction bases unmatched: 4. The CDR3 is 14 amino acids. Germline V lookup: CDR1 SNHLY, CDR2 FYNNEI. The CDR3 is CASSEQGQFYEQYF. The DNA of the CDR3 is TGTGCCAGCAGTGAACAGGGACAGTTCTACGAGCAGTACTTC. Together with reference TRBV2 and TRBJ2-7, the CDR3 gives the full variable domain: EPEVTQTPSHQVTQMGQEVILRCVPISNHLYFYWYRQILGQKVEFLVSFYNNEISEKSEIFDDQFSVERPDGSNFTLKIRSTKLEDSAMYFCASSEQGQFYEQYFGPGTRLTVT.

CDR3 loop: CASTPARTGGGSGYTF. The CDR3 DNA reads as TGTGCCAGCACCCCCGCTCGGACAGGGGGCGGTAGTGGCTACACCTTC. The chain is built from TRBV5-4 and TRBJ1-2; 11 positions agree with TRBD1. This CDR3 comprises 16 residues. CDR1 and CDR2 (germline): SGHNT, YYREEE (reference sequence). V lost 6 bases and J lost 7; bases outside the gene matches: 14. Drawing the rest from reference TRBV5-4 and TRBJ1-2, the complete variable domain is ETGVTQSPTHLIKTRGQQVTLRCSSQSGHNTVSWYQQALGQGPQFIFQYYREEENGRGNFPPRFSGLQFPNYSSELNVNALELDDSALYLCASTPARTGGGSGYTFGSGTRLTVV.

The V call is TRBV4-3, the J call TRBJ1-1, with a tentative D call TRBD1 (5 bases). The CDR3 covers 18 residues. V dropped 0 bases and J dropped 1 base, with 18 bases sitting between them. Germline CDR1 is LGHNA and CDR2 is YSLEER. CDR3 loop: CASSQDGPSGFGNTEAFF. CDR3 sequence (DNA): TGCGCCAGCAGCCAAGATGGTCCATCAGGGTTTGGGAACACTGAAGCTTTCTTT.

The rearrangement uses TRBV15 and TRBJ2-7; D unclear. The ends were cut back, 3 bases at V and 0 bases at J, with 9 bases in the middle. The germline V gene encodes CDR1 LNHNV and CDR2 YYDKDF (reference sequence). The CDR3 consists of 14 residues. The CDR3 coding sequence is TGTGCCACCAGCAGCAGGTATGGCTCCTACGAGCAGTACTTC. Its protein is CATSSRYGSYEQYF.

The V gene is TRBV19, the J gene TRBJ1-2; D is undetermined. Trimming cost V 5 bases and J 4 bases, with 11 bases left between them. Germline V CDR1 and CDR2: LNHDA, SQIVND (reference sequence). CDR3 length: 13 residues. The CDR3 reads CASSLGRAYGYTF. The CDR3 DNA sequence: TGTGCCAGTAGTCTCGGACGGGCCTATGGCTACACCTTC.

A few counts support this clone. The V gene is TRBV30, the J gene TRBJ1-5; D ambiguous. Germline lookup yields CDR1 GTSNPN and CDR2 SVGIG (reference sequence). CDR3 length: 13 amino acids. V was clipped by 3 bases and J by 4 bases, with 10 bases between them. The CDR3 sequence: CAWRKDGNQPQHF. The CDR3 DNA follows: TGTGCCTGGAGGAAGGATGGGAATCAGCCCCAGCATTTT.

This chain links TRBV5-5 with TRBJ1-5; perhaps TRBD1 as D (5 bases). Trimming stripped 4 bases from V and 2 bases from J, with 10 bases between. The germline gives CDR1 SGHKS, CDR2 YYEKEE (reference sequence). The CDR3 covers 14 residues. The CDR3 nucleotides are TGTGCCAGCAGCAATCAGGGTGGCAATCAGCCCCAGCATTTT. Protein sequence: CASSNQGGNQPQHF.

V and J are TRBV30 and TRBJ1-3, with 9 bases aligning to TRBD1. The CDR3 contains 17 residues. From germline, CDR1 is GTSNPN and CDR2 SVGIG (reference sequence). Trimming cost V 0 bases and J 3 bases; bases outside gene matches: 9. The CDR3 DNA reads TGTGCCTGGAGTGTGAATCCGGGACAGGGTTTTGGAAACACCATATATTTT. The encoded protein is CAWSVNPGQGFGNTIYF.

V gene TRBV6-6 combines with J gene TRBJ1-1; D gene uncertain. Germline values: CDR1 MNHNY, CDR2 SVGAGI (reference sequence). CDR3 size: 12 residues. Between the trimmed V and J ends, which lost 7 bases and 4 bases, there was a span of 10 bases. CDR3 bases: TGTGCCAGCACTGGGCGAACCACTGAAGCTTTCTTT. Translated: CASTGRTTEAFF.

The genes are TRBV5-4 and TRBJ1-5; 8 nucleotides line up with TRBD1. CDR1 is SGHNT and CDR2 is YYREEE in the germline V gene (reference sequence). This CDR3 region has 16 residues. J gave up 7 bases and V 2 bases, and 11 bases lay outside the gene matches. The CDR3 region is CASSLRTGRRIQPQHF. DNA of the CDR3: TGTGCCAGCAGCTTAAGGACAGGGAGGAGGATACAGCCCCAGCATTTT.

The genes are TRBV5-1 and TRBJ2-1; 11 nucleotides align to TRBD2. Per the germline V gene, CDR1 is SGHRS and CDR2 is YFSETQ. The ends lost 6 bases at V and 6 bases at J; junction bases unmatched: 8. This CDR3 has 15 amino acids. The CDR3 sequence is CASTLYSGRANEQFF. Written as DNA, the CDR3 is TGCGCCAGCACTCTATATAGCGGGAGGGCCAATGAGCAGTTCTTC.

This clone was observed a few times. The chain employs TRBV29-1 and TRBJ1-1; TRBD1 matches 11 bases. The CDR3 runs 15 residues. Germline assignment: CDR1 SQVTM and CDR2 ANQGSEA. The J segment lost 5 bases and the V segment lost 7 bases, leaving 12 bases of the junction unmatched. CDR3 in DNA: TGCAGCGGTAGGACAGGGGGCGCGATTGGGACTGAAGCTTTCTTT. It yields the protein CSGRTGGAIGTEAFF. Combining the CDR3 with reference TRBV29-1 and TRBJ1-1 gives the whole variable domain SAVISQKPSRDICQRGTSLTIQCQVDSQVTMMFWYRQQPGQSLTLIATANQGSEATYESGFVIDKFPISRPNLTFSTLTVSNMSPEDSSIYLCSGRTGGAIGTEAFFGQGTRLTVV.

This rearrangement joins TRBV11-3 to TRBJ2-1; 11 bases line up with TRBD2. Germline V gene lookup returns CDR1 SGHNT and CDR2 YENEEA. The CDR3 runs 16 residues. The junction had 3 bases not matched to a gene; V was cut back by 1 base and J by 4 bases. As DNA, the CDR3 is TGTGCCAGCAGCTTAGGAGCTAGCGGGAGGTACAATGAGCAGTTCTTC. Its translation is CASSLGASGRYNEQFF.

The CDR3: CASGKGDYGYTF. The CDR3 DNA reads TGCGCCAGCGGGAAGGGGGACTATGGCTACACCTTC. The V gene is TRBV5-1, the J gene TRBJ1-2; possible D gene TRBD1, 6 bases. Between the trimmed V and J ends, which lost 7 bases and 3 bases, there was a span of 10 bases. The CDR3 extends over 12 amino acids. Germline V gene sequence: CDR1 SGHRS, CDR2 YFSETQ.

This clone was observed a single time. This chain joins TRBV5-5 and TRBJ1-3; D is possibly TRBD1 (6 bases). The CDR3 totals 17 residues. CDR1 and CDR2 from the germline V gene are SGHKS and YYEKEE (reference sequence). Trimming stripped 0 bases from V and 0 bases from J, with 13 bases between. For the CDR3, the DNA is TGTGCCAGCAGCTTGGGGGCCCCGGACAGCTCTGGAAACACCATATATTTT. Protein: CASSLGAPDSSGNTIYF. Complete variable domain (other parts from reference TRBV5-5 and TRBJ1-3): DAGVTQSPTHLIKTRGQQVTLRCSPISGHKSVSWYQQVLGQGPQFIFQYYEKEERGRGNFPDRFSARQFPNYSSELNVNALLLGDSALYLCASSLGAPDSSGNTIYFGEGSWLTVV.

A single count supports this clone. Lacking the conserved final phenylalanine or tryptophan, this CDR3 likely reflects a read error. The DNA is left out, because the CDR3 cannot be placed on it with certainty; the CDR3 is given as TCRdb lists it. The genes are TRBV18 and TRBJ1-3; TRBD1, the table's D call, lacks a check against the DNA. The CDR3 comprises 14 residues, both ends counted. Germline V gene data show CDR1 as KGHSH and CDR2 as LQKENI. CDR3 protein: CASSRSPRDRGRGL.

The rearrangement links TRBV5-1 to TRBJ2-5; 8 bases fit TRBD1. Germline CDR1 SGHRS, CDR2 YFSETQ. This CDR3 has 13 residues. The V segment lost 4 bases and the J segment 7 bases; nucleotides outside the gene matches: 6. The CDR3 is CASSNGQGGTQYF. The CDR3 bases are TGCGCCAGCAGCAACGGACAGGGTGGGACCCAGTACTTC.

This clone was seen more than once but under ten times. The rearrangement uses TRBV5-1 and TRBJ2-3; TRBD2 agrees at 7 bases. V was clipped by 4 bases and J by 0 bases; unmatched bases: 5. This CDR3 has 15 residues. Per the germline V gene, CDR1 is SGHRS and CDR2 is YFSETQ. The CDR3 nucleotides are TGCGCCAGCAGCAACAGCGGGGTCAGCACAGATACGCAGTATTTT. As protein: CASSNSGVSTDTQYF.